This T cell receptor beta chain was obtained from a study of T cell responses to AZD1222 COVID-19 vaccine. Trimming removed 2 bases at V and 1 base at J, with 13 bases between. The CDR3 spans 16 residues. From germline, CDR1 is SGHNT and CDR2 YYREEE (reference sequence). Clones were sequenced by immunoSEQ multiplex PCR, and TCRdb holds only the in-frame ones, with some missing. Of 100,000 to 140,000 clones listed, roughly nine tenths are singletons. The V gene is TRBV5-4, the J gene TRBJ1-5; D might be TRBD1 (6 bases). Here the sequenced sample was peripheral blood, taken 28 days after the second AZD1222 dose. The receptor comes from an adult who received the AZD1222 COVID-19 vaccine. The CDR3 DNA sequence: TGTGCCAGCAGCTTCGGTGGGGGCGGGAGCAATCAGCCCCAGCATTTT. The encoded protein is CASSFGGGGSNQPQHF.